The 31 T cell receptor beta chains below come from one sample, sequenced in a study of blood T cell repertoires in COVID-19. The protocol was immunoSEQ multiplex PCR, while the TCRdb copy is restricted to in-frame clones and leaves out a portion. The sample carries about 140,000 clones, less than 80% recorded once. Sample: peripheral blood. These receptors all stem from a man aged 60-69 years with acute or convalescent COVID-19.

This chain joins TRBV4-3 and TRBJ2-7, with TRBD1 identical over 11 bases. The CDR3 runs 15 residues. The germline V gene encodes CDR1 LGHNA and CDR2 YSLEER. V was pared by 4 bases and J by 4 bases, with 6 bases of the junction left unmatched. The chain's CDR3 is CASSLGTGGFYEQYF. The CDR3 bases are TGCGCCAGCAGCCTGGGGACAGGGGGGTTTTACGAGCAGTACTTC.

The chain employs TRBV28 and TRBJ1-1, with no clear D. With 8 bases removed from V and 6 bases from J, the gap between germline ends came to 13 bases. Per germline, CDR1 MDHEN and CDR2 SYDVKM. This CDR3 has 12 residues. The CDR3 coding sequence is TGTGCCAGCCTTCAGGTACCCTCTGAAGCTTTCTTT. It is translated as CASLQVPSEAFF.

CDR3 sequence: CAWSRGGEKLFF. DNA of the CDR3: TGTGCCTGGAGCCGGGGAGGGGAAAAACTGTTTTTT. The gene calls are TRBV30 and TRBJ1-4; no clear D gene. V was pared by 3 bases and J by 8 bases, with 10 bases between. CDR3 length: 12 amino acids. Germline CDR1 and CDR2: GTSNPN and SVGIG (reference sequence).

In its sample, this clone was seen once. The V call is TRBV5-1, the J call TRBJ2-3, with TRBD1 matching over 9 bases. The CDR3 is 16 amino acids. Germline CDR1 reads SGHRS; CDR2 reads YFSETQ. V lost 4 bases, J lost 3 bases, and 9 bases stayed unmatched. In DNA form, the CDR3 reads TGCGCCAGCAGCCGGACAGGGGTCTGGCCTACAGATACGCAGTATTTT. Translating gives CASSRTGVWPTDTQYF.

The V and J genes are TRBV11-3 and TRBJ2-2; D gene unclear. CDR1 SGHNT and CDR2 YENEEA come from the germline V gene. CDR3 size: 13 residues. The V end was cut by 1 base, the J end by 6 bases, with 6 bases between. The CDR3 protein is CASSLAVSGELFF. DNA of the CDR3: TGTGCCAGCAGCTTAGCTGTTTCCGGGGAGCTGTTTTTT.

V and J are TRBV19 and TRBJ1-6; D possibly corresponds to TRBD1 (6 bases). Germline-derived CDR1 and CDR2 are LNHDA and SQIVND (reference sequence). V was pared by 1 base and J by 15 bases, with 13 bases between. This CDR3 comprises 13 residues. CDR3 in amino acids: CASSIAYRDNLHF. The CDR3 DNA reads as TGTGCCAGTAGTATAGCCTACCGGGACAACCTCCACTTT.

CDR3 sequence: CAISEPSRDGYTF. The CDR3 DNA is TGTGCCATCAGTGAGCCTTCGAGGGATGGCTACACCTTC. The chain combines TRBV10-3 with TRBJ1-2; D not certain. Trimming shortened V by 2 bases and J by 6 bases, and 10 bases separated the two germline ends. The CDR3 sequence is 13 residues long. The germline V gene encodes CDR1 ENHRY and CDR2 SYGVKD.

V and J are TRBV3-1 (or the pseudogene TRBV3-2) and TRBJ2-7, with TRBD2 as a possible D gene (6 bases). Trimming took off 0 bases at V and 4 bases at J, with 13 bases between the two ends. The length of the CDR3 is 15 residues. Germline-derived CDR1 and CDR2 are LGHDT and YNNKEL (reference sequence). CDR3 bases: TGTGCCAGCAGCCAAGAGACTAGTTCTGGATACGAGCAGTACTTC. Translating gives CASSQETSSGYEQYF.

This clone was observed a handful of times. The chain links TRBV30 to TRBJ1-2; TRBD1 matches 7 bases. Per germline, CDR1 GTSNPN and CDR2 SVGIG (reference sequence). The V gene end was trimmed by 4 bases and the J gene end by 6 bases; junction bases not matched to a gene: 11. The CDR3 loop spans 14 amino acids. The CDR3 nucleotides are TGTGCCTGGAAAGCAAACGGACAGGCTAATGGCTACACCTTC. Translated, it gives CAWKANGQANGYTF.

The chain employs TRBV7-2 and TRBJ2-2, with 7 nucleotides matching TRBD2. The trim removed 6 bases at V and 6 bases at J, leaving 13 bases unmatched. Germline V gene data show CDR1 as SGHTA and CDR2 as FQGNSA. CDR3 length equals 16 residues. CDR3 sequence: CASRGSSGLVAGELFF. DNA for the CDR3: TGTGCCAGCAGGGGATCTAGCGGTTTGGTGGCCGGGGAGCTGTTTTTT.

This chain connects TRBV28 to TRBJ1-5, with 7 bases that match TRBD1. Germline V CDR1 and CDR2: MDHEN, SYDVKM. This CDR3 region has 15 residues. The junction had 6 bases not matched to a gene; V was cut back by 6 bases and J by 1 base. CDR3 sequence (DNA): TGTGCCAGCAGCGCGAGACAGGGAAGCAATCAGCCCCAGCATTTT. Its translation is CASSARQGSNQPQHF.

The chain joins TRBV18 to TRBJ1-4, with TRBD1 matching over 7 bases. The germline V gene encodes CDR1 KGHSH and CDR2 LQKENI. J lost 8 bases, V lost 3 bases, and 15 bases had no gene match. The CDR3 length is 17 residues. The CDR3 protein is CASSPPTTGAFPEKLFF. The DNA of the CDR3 is TGTGCCAGCTCACCGCCCACCACAGGGGCGTTCCCCGAAAAACTGTTTTTT.

In this sample, this clone turned up a few times. The rearrangement joins TRBV5-1 to TRBJ2-7, with 7 bases matching TRBD2. CDR1 SGHRS and CDR2 YFSETQ come from the germline V gene. This CDR3 has 14 amino acids. Germline trimming cut 3 bases from V and 6 bases from J; bases unmatched to any gene: 9. Here the CDR3 reads CASSSRWEGGEQYF. DNA for the CDR3: TGCGCCAGCAGCTCCCGTTGGGAGGGTGGCGAGCAGTACTTC. The full variable domain, in which reference TRBV5-1 and TRBJ2-7 provide the parts outside the CDR3, is KAGVTQTPRYLIKTRGQQVTLSCSPISGHRSVSWYQQTPGQGLQFLFEYFSETQRNKGNFPGRFSGRQFSNSRSEMNVSTLELGDSALYLCASSSRWEGGEQYFGPGTRLTVT.

CDR3 in amino acids: CASKGNRVSQPQHF. CDR3 bases: TGTGCCAGCAAAGGTAACAGGGTCAGTCAGCCCCAGCATTTT. This rearrangement joins TRBV28 to TRBJ1-5, with D maybe TRBD1 (6 bases). The ends were cut back, 7 bases at V and 6 bases at J, with 16 bases in the middle. The V gene's germline CDR1 is MDHEN and CDR2 SYDVKM. This CDR3 comprises 14 residues.

The V and J genes are TRBV2 and TRBJ2-3, with no clear D. V was cut by 6 bases and J by 4 bases, with 11 bases left in between. Germline lookup yields CDR1 SNHLY and CDR2 FYNNEI. The CDR3 extends over 13 amino acids. The CDR3 sequence is CASRRPTSDTQYF. DNA for the CDR3: TGTGCCAGCAGGAGGCCGACCTCAGATACGCAGTATTTT.

This CDR3 reads CASSPSGTSGSSPRTDTQYF. DNA for the CDR3: TGTGCCAGCAGTCCTTCCGGGACTAGCGGGAGTTCCCCTCGCACAGATACGCAGTATTTT. The chain links TRBV3-1 (or the pseudogene TRBV3-2) to TRBJ2-3; TRBD2 aligns across 14 bases. There are 20 residues in the CDR3. CDR1 and CDR2 from the germline V gene are LGHDT and YNNKEL (reference sequence). V lost 6 bases and J lost 1; bases outside the gene matches: 15.

The genes are TRBV19 and TRBJ1-5; D uncertain. CDR3 length equals 16 residues. V lost 5 bases to trimming and J lost 4 bases, with 18 bases between them. Germline CDR1 is LNHDA and CDR2 is SQIVND (reference sequence). CDR3 bases: TGTGCCAGTAGTCCCCCGTCGTGGCAGATGAATCAGCCCCAGCATTTT. This codes for CASSPPSWQMNQPQHF.

This rearrangement joins TRBV19 to TRBJ2-5; TRBD2 matches 10 bases. Germline values: CDR1 LNHDA, CDR2 SQIVND (reference sequence). V lost 4 bases to trimming and J lost 5 bases; unmatched junction nucleotides: 4. The CDR3 runs 14 residues. CDR3 loop: CASSTSGRGETQYF. The CDR3 nucleotides are TGTGCCAGTAGTACTAGCGGGAGAGGTGAGACCCAGTACTTC.

The chain couples TRBV5-1 to TRBJ2-1; TRBD2 agrees at 15 bases. The CDR3 is made up of 15 amino acids. The V gene end was trimmed by 3 bases and the J gene end by 9 bases; junction bases not matched to a gene: 4. The germline CDR1 and CDR2 sequences are SGHRS and YFSETQ. Here the CDR3 reads CASSWGLAGGSEQFF. CDR3 nucleotides: TGCGCCAGCAGCTGGGGACTAGCGGGAGGTAGTGAGCAGTTCTTC.

The chain has TRBV30 and TRBJ2-2; the match to TRBD2 covers 11 bases. The trim removed 0 bases at V and 3 bases at J, leaving 0 bases unmatched. The CDR3 covers 15 residues. Germline loops: CDR1 GTSNPN, CDR2 SVGIG (reference sequence). The CDR3 DNA follows: TGTGCCTGGAGTGTACTAGCGGGAGACACCGGGGAGCTGTTTTTT. Protein sequence: CAWSVLAGDTGELFF.

This chain connects TRBV10-3 to TRBJ1-5; TRBD1 is a possible D gene (6 bases). V lost 11 bases and J 1 base, leaving 27 bases between the germline ends. This CDR3 has 18 amino acids. Germline loops: CDR1 ENHRY, CDR2 SYGVKD. CDR3 DNA sequence: TGTGCCTCGCGCCCAAGGGCAGGGGTTGGTACGAGCAATCAGCCCCAGCATTTT. Amino acids: CASRPRAGVGTSNQPQHF.

The genes are TRBV25-1 and TRBJ2-7, with 10 bases aligning to TRBD2. With V trimmed by 9 bases and J by 1 base, 6 bases remained unmatched. The CDR3 is 14 amino acids. Looked up from germline, CDR1 is MGHDK and CDR2 is SYGVNS. CDR3 protein: CASTPAGGSYEQYF. In DNA, the CDR3 is TGTGCCAGTACCCCAGCGGGAGGGTCCTACGAGCAGTACTTC.

This rearrangement joins TRBV7-2 to TRBJ2-5; 7 nucleotides line up with TRBD1. J gave up 1 base and V 5 bases, and 4 bases lay outside the gene matches. Germline V CDR1 and CDR2: SGHTA, FQGNSA. The CDR3 totals 14 residues. In DNA, the CDR3 is TGTGCCAGCAGCCCTGGGACAGTCCAAGAGACCCAGTACTTC. This encodes CASSPGTVQETQYF.

The V and J genes are TRBV20-1 and TRBJ1-1, with D hard to call. This CDR3 is built from 16 residues. V dropped 3 bases and J dropped 3 bases, with 20 bases sitting between them. Per the germline V gene, CDR1 is DFQATT and CDR2 is SNEGSKA (reference sequence). In nucleotides, the CDR3 is TGCAGTGCTAGTGATGGTAGAGGGAGTCGGGACACTGAAGCTTTCTTT. It specifies CSASDGRGSRDTEAFF.

This clone was counted a few times. The chain recombines TRBV5-4 with TRBJ2-2; D might be TRBD2 (6 bases). The CDR3 spans 14 residues. With 4 bases removed from V and 3 bases from J, the gap between germline ends came to 10 bases. The V gene's germline CDR1 is SGHNT and CDR2 YYREEE (reference sequence). The CDR3 is CASSVSGDTGELFF. The CDR3 DNA reads as TGTGCCAGCAGCGTTTCGGGGGACACCGGGGAGCTGTTTTTT.

CDR3 residues: CASSPLGTGFHEQYF. Here the CDR3 DNA reads TGTGCCAGCTCACCATTAGGGACAGGGTTCCACGAGCAGTACTTC. The chain is built from TRBV18 and TRBJ2-7; 9 bases map to TRBD1. Losses at the gene ends were 2 bases for V and 5 bases for J; bases not matched to a gene: 7. The CDR3 extends over 15 amino acids. In germline, CDR1 is KGHSH, CDR2 LQKENI.

This sequence joins TRBV5-5 and TRBJ2-2, with a tentative D call TRBD2 (6 bases). Trimming pared 0 bases from V and 6 bases from J, leaving 12 bases between. Germline V CDR1 and CDR2: SGHKS, YYEKEE (reference sequence). The CDR3 extends over 15 amino acids. CDR3 region: CASSLAPGGAGELFF. Here the CDR3 DNA reads TGTGCCAGCAGCTTGGCGCCCGGAGGGGCCGGGGAGCTGTTTTTT.

The chain links TRBV12-3 or TRBV12-4 to TRBJ1-1; no reliable D call. Trimming stripped 2 bases from V and 3 bases from J, with 7 bases between. The CDR3 runs 13 residues. The CDR3 sequence: CASSLSEYTEAFF. DNA of the CDR3: TGTGCCAGCAGTTTATCCGAGTACACTGAAGCTTTCTTT.

The CDR3 bases are TGTGCCAGCAGTGAAGAGATGCAGGGGCGCACCTTC. This encodes CASSEEMQGRTF. The V call is TRBV2, the J call TRBJ1-2, with a tentative D call TRBD1 (6 bases). CDR1 SNHLY and CDR2 FYNNEI come from the germline V gene. The V end was cut by 1 base, the J end by 13 bases, with 13 bases between. The CDR3 sequence is 12 residues long.

This clone was counted once. The CDR3, as DNA: TGTGCCAGCAGCAAAAACCGGGACAGTACTCAGCCCCAGCATTTT. Amino acid sequence: CASSKNRDSTQPQHF. The chain carries TRBV6-6 and TRBJ1-5; 7 bases map to TRBD1. The germline V gene has CDR1 MNHNY and CDR2 SVGAGI (reference sequence). J was trimmed by 6 bases and V by 6 bases; bases with no gene match: 11. The CDR3 loop spans 15 amino acids.

The chain carries TRBV10-3 and TRBJ2-3, with D perhaps matching TRBD2 (6 bases). V lost 6 bases and J 3 bases, leaving 10 bases between the germline ends. This CDR3 is 13 amino acids long. Germline lookup yields CDR1 ENHRY and CDR2 SYGVKD. The CDR3 DNA follows: TGTGCCATCAGGGGGGGAACGACAGATACGCAGTATTTT. It encodes CAIRGGTTDTQYF.